This entry describes one T cell receptor beta chain. This clone's antigen is unknown. Base qualities are not at hand, and no much larger clone is one base apart. These data are taken from a study of cytomegalovirus exposure and HLA in healthy donors (dated by TCRdb to between 2016 and 2019). Looking at the study overall: According to a later analysis, the roughly 120 validation repertoires were produced on the same platform as the 666 repertoires of the first cohort. The study aimed to test whether cataloging public T cell receptors could reveal signatures of past pathogen exposure. Along with the approximately 700-subject first cohort, a separate validation cohort of over a hundred different subjects was used. The study combined high-throughput TCR immunosequencing, statistical association of individual TCRs with disease status, and machine learning to predict cytomegalovirus infection status.

Separate from the approximately 670-subject first cohort, the validation cohort of some 130 subjects was the group to which the donors belonged. Libraries were made using the immunoSEQ multiplex PCR assay. The study's processing was this. A statistical classification framework was developed to diagnose cytomegalovirus status using the catalog of TCR beta chain sequences. TCRdb took over this immuneACCESS table, retaining in-frame rearrangements with V and J assigned. Such tables are incomplete; in checked studies, under half of the missing clones stem from an unresolved V gene, and the remainder is unexplained. V, J and clone size were drawn from that table, and D and trimming were deduced from the DNA. This sample lists 150,000 to 200,000 clones; approximately 88% were detected once. Together, the top ten hold roughly 7.5% of the sample. Between the V and J ends, shortened by 1 base and 0 bases respectively, the junction contains 4 bases. Sequences SGHTA (CDR1) and FQGNSA (CDR2) are obtained from the germline V gene. Including the terminal cysteine and phenylalanine, the CDR3 comprises 13 residues. Just CDR3 DNA is preserved here, 39 bases in frame from base 1.

General findings and caveats noted by the study authors: In the study, some 180 TCR beta chains were listed as associated with cytomegalovirus. Of the cluster scores, approximately 94% were above 0 in a later analysis, which found that TCRs clustered in the first cohort also tended to co-occur in the 90 to 150 validation repertoires. Cytomegalovirus status was reported to be diagnosed by the classifier with high specificity and sensitivity in both the original and validation cohorts. The validation cohort had no HLA typing available for a later analysis, so co-occurrence within that cohort was assessed over all 130 or so repertoires. Across donors, most TCR sequences were observed very rarely, whereas some public TCRs were present in many individuals. Three of the identified cytomegalovirus-associated TCR beta chains were confirmed in vitro to be specific for cytomegalovirus antigens. The authors suggested that the approach could potentially be extended to other disease states and immunological phenotypes.

The receptor's source is a young man in good health and CMV-seropositive. The rearrangement joined TRBV7-2 to TRBJ2-7, with the D gene uncertain. Material: PBMCs. The nucleotides are TGTGCCAGCAGCTTAGGAGTCTCCTACGAGCAGTACTTC. Its protein product is CASSLGVSYEQYF.